This T cell receptor (beta chain) was profiled in a study of naive and memory T cell subsets. Whole-study findings and limits: Expression changes during T cell differentiation may affect RNA-based TCR counts. Especially in CD8 cells, naive repertoires contained a few larger clonotypes, possibly CD45RA-re-expressing memory cells.

V was shortened by 5 bases and J by 5 bases, with 9 bases between the two germline ends. The CDR3 loop spans 12 amino acids. Germline values: CDR1 SEHNR, CDR2 FQNEAQ (reference sequence). CMV status came from CD4+ T cell IFNgamma after overnight CMV lysate stimulation of fresh PBMCs. An equimolar mix of two oligonucleotides served as the beta constant-region primer for TRBC1 and TRBC2. Nested alpha and beta constant-region primers with the SP2 primer drove four PCR rounds on ligated cDNA. TCRdb ran MiXCR on the UMI-ligation and nested PCR reads and lists one entry per CDR3 protein. In the table there are roughly 100,000 distinct CDR3 sequences, around 15% of which are singletons. This clonotype was observed a handful of times. Its antigen is unidentified.

This chain connects TRBV7-9 to TRBJ1-1; D call uncertain. Sequencing was performed on naive CD8+ T cells from blood. This TCR was sampled from a human donor in good health. The CDR3 DNA is TGTGCCAGCAGCAACGGACCAACTGAAGCTTTCTTT. It specifies CASSNGPTEAFF.